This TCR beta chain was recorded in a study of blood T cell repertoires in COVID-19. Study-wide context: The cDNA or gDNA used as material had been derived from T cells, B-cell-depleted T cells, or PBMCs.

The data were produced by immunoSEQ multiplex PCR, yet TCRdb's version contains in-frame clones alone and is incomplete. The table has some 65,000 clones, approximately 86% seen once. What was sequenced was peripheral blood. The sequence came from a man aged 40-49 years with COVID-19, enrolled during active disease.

This CDR3 reads CASSTGGRRWVGSPNNQPQHF. CDR3 DNA sequence: TGTGCCAGCAGTACCGGGGGTCGCCGATGGGTCGGGTCGCCGAACAATCAGCCCCAGCATTTT. The chain combines TRBV6-2 or TRBV6-3 with TRBJ1-5, with TRBD1 as a possible D gene (5 bases). The ends were cut back, 5 bases at V and 3 bases at J, with 32 bases in the middle. This CDR3 region has 21 residues. The germline V gene encodes CDR1 MNHEY and CDR2 SVGEGT.